These 16 T cell receptor beta chains came from one sample sequenced in a study of response to subunit inactivated influenza vaccine. One entry per CDR3 protein results from TCRdb running MiXCR on the RT-PCR reads. Here the sample spans 290,000 or so distinct CDR3 sequences, roughly 20% being singletons. The sample here was PBMCs from blood, taken less than 22 months after vaccination. The receptors derive from a man aged 45-69 years who received an inactivated influenza vaccine.

This clonotype appeared a few times. The chain employs TRBV15 and TRBJ2-2; 8 nucleotides match TRBD1. The J segment lost 3 bases and the V segment lost 1 base, leaving 1 base of the junction unmatched. The germline gives CDR1 LNHNV, CDR2 YYDKDF (reference sequence). The CDR3 has 15 residues. CDR3 DNA: TGTGCCACCAGCAGAGGACAGGGGTACACCGGGGAGCTGTTTTTT. Translation: CATSRGQGYTGELFF.

The chain uses TRBV13 and TRBJ2-1; D tentatively reads TRBD1 or TRBD2 (5 bases each). The germline V gene has CDR1 PRHDT and CDR2 FYEKMQ (reference sequence). Trimming took 5 bases from V and 6 from J, leaving 23 bases between them. The CDR3 has 17 amino acids. CDR3 loop: CASSPTGPKLGVNEQFF. CDR3 DNA sequence: TGTGCCAGCAGCCCTACGGGGCCCAAACTTGGAGTCAATGAGCAGTTCTTC.

This clonotype was seen a few times. The gene calls are TRBV6-1 and TRBJ1-5; tentatively, D is TRBD1 (6 bases). This CDR3 contains 13 residues. Trimming cost V 6 bases and J 7 bases, with 13 bases left between them. The germline gives CDR1 MNHNS, CDR2 SASEGT. The CDR3: CASSLGAAQPQHF. CDR3 coding DNA: TGTGCCAGCAGCCTGGGGGCAGCGCAGCCCCAGCATTTT.

As for this clonotype: This may come from a read error, since a much larger clone is one base off. This rearrangement joins TRBV6-1 to TRBJ1-1; 8 nucleotides match TRBD1. Germline lookup yields CDR1 MNHNS and CDR2 SASEGT. Trimming cost V 9 bases and J 1 base; bases outside gene matches: 10. The CDR3 has 15 residues. The CDR3 sequence: CARKKSGTGNTEAFF. The CDR3 coding sequence is TGTGCCAGAAAGAAATCCGGGACAGGGAACACTGAAGCTTTCTTT.

This clonotype has a handful of counts. This rearrangement joins TRBV4-3 to TRBJ2-3; the D is unclear. The CDR3 is made up of 16 amino acids. Germline-derived CDR1 and CDR2 are LGHNA and YSLEER. Trimming removed 3 bases at V and 0 bases at J, with 13 bases between. The CDR3 here is CASSQSWGRSTDTQYF. The CDR3 coding sequence is TGCGCCAGCAGCCAGTCCTGGGGTCGGAGCACAGATACGCAGTATTTT.

The chain recombines TRBV7-8 with TRBJ2-7; 7 bases fit TRBD2. V dropped 1 base and J dropped 1; count of bases not matched to a gene: 4. Germline CDR1 and CDR2: SGHVS and FQNEAQ. The CDR3 extends over 15 amino acids. As DNA, the CDR3 is TGTGCCAGCAGCTTAGTCTATAGCGGGTCCTACGAGCAGTACTTC. Translated, it gives CASSLVYSGSYEQYF.

This sequence joins TRBV3-1 and TRBJ1-1; 9 positions match TRBD1. Germline lookup yields CDR1 LGHDT and CDR2 YNNKEL (reference sequence). Germline trimming cut 4 bases from V and 5 bases from J; bases unmatched to any gene: 8. The CDR3 runs to 15 residues. CDR3 nucleotide sequence: TGTGCCAGCAGCCCCGGGACAGGGTTGAGGACTGAAGCTTTCTTT. Translated, it gives CASSPGTGLRTEAFF.

V and J are TRBV7-2 and TRBJ1-1; D might be TRBD1 (5 bases). CDR3 size: 14 residues. V lost 5 bases to trimming and J lost 4 bases, with 14 bases between them. Germline CDR1 is SGHTA and CDR2 is FQGNSA. The CDR3 protein is CASSPYGGGTEAFF. DNA of the CDR3: TGTGCCAGCAGCCCTTACGGGGGAGGCACTGAAGCTTTCTTT.

The chain recombines TRBV19 with TRBJ1-5; 10 positions agree with TRBD1. In germline, CDR1 is LNHDA, CDR2 SQIVND (reference sequence). CDR3 length equals 13 residues. The junction had 1 base not matched to a gene; V was cut back by 6 bases and J by 5 bases. CDR3 sequence (DNA): TGTGCCAGTAGGGGACAGGGGTATCAGCCCCAGCATTTT. Translating gives CASRGQGYQPQHF.

V usage is TRBV12-3 or TRBV12-4 and J usage is TRBJ2-7, with no clear D. The CDR3 length is 12 residues. V lost 5 bases and J lost 3, with 8 bases in between. This CDR3 reads CASSGLIYEQYF. CDR3 DNA: TGTGCCAGCAGTGGATTAATCTACGAGCAGTACTTC.

In DNA, the CDR3 is TGTGCCAGCAGCTTAGGCCGGGGGGGAAGGGCCAAAAACATTCAGTACTTC. The encoded protein is CASSLGRGGRAKNIQYF. The chain couples TRBV13 to TRBJ2-4; 8 bases map to TRBD2. V shed 0 bases and J 1 base; nucleotides not matched to a gene: 5. Germline lookup yields CDR1 PRHDT and CDR2 FYEKMQ (reference sequence). This CDR3 region has 17 residues.

This chain joins TRBV5-1 and TRBJ2-1; tentative D call: TRBD1 (6 bases). This CDR3 has 15 amino acids. Germline CDR1 reads SGHRS; CDR2 reads YFSETQ. Trimming removed 0 bases at V and 3 bases at J, with 10 bases between. CDR3 amino acids: CASSLGDIFYNEQFF. CDR3 in DNA: TGCGCCAGCAGCTTGGGGGACATATTCTACAATGAGCAGTTCTTC.

This clonotype was detected only a few times. CDR3 loop: CASSPSGESNQPQHF. DNA for the CDR3: TGTGCCAGCAGCCCTAGTGGGGAGAGCAATCAGCCCCAGCATTTT. The chain combines TRBV12-3 or TRBV12-4 with TRBJ1-5; D ambiguous. The V end lost 6 bases, the J end lost 1 base, and 13 bases lay between the germline ends. The CDR3 has 15 amino acids.

This clonotype appeared a few times. The chain combines TRBV5-4 with TRBJ1-6; possible D gene TRBD1, 6 bases. CDR3 length: 16 residues. Trimming removed 0 bases from V and 9 bases from J, with 16 bases in between. The germline V gene encodes CDR1 SGHNT and CDR2 YYREEE (reference sequence). CDR3 amino acids: CASSLGGQLGGSPLHF. DNA of the CDR3: TGTGCCAGCAGCTTGGGTGGACAGCTCGGGGGTTCACCCCTCCACTTT. Combining the CDR3 with reference TRBV5-4 and TRBJ1-6 gives the whole variable domain ETGVTQSPTHLIKTRGQQVTLRCSSQSGHNTVSWYQQALGQGPQFIFQYYREEENGRGNFPPRFSGLQFPNYSSELNVNALELDDSALYLCASSLGGQLGGSPLHFGNGTRLTVT.

A few counts support this clonotype. This sequence joins TRBV4-3 and TRBJ2-7; 12 nucleotides line up with TRBD1. The junction had 4 bases not matched to a gene; V was cut back by 3 bases and J by 4 bases. The CDR3 sequence is 15 residues long. The germline CDR1 and CDR2 sequences are LGHNA and YSLEER. The DNA for the CDR3 is TGCGCCAGCAGCCATGGGACAGGGGGCGGGTACGAGCAGTACTTC. Translated: CASSHGTGGGYEQYF.

The genes are TRBV7-3 and TRBJ1-1; TRBD1 is a possible D gene (5 bases). From germline, CDR1 is SGHTA and CDR2 FQGTGA. With 6 bases removed from V and 6 bases from J, the gap between germline ends came to 14 bases. The CDR3 is made up of 13 amino acids. CDR3 sequence (DNA): TGTGCCAGCAGGGCAGGGAGGGTCTCTGAAGCTTTCTTT. Translation: CASRAGRVSEAFF.